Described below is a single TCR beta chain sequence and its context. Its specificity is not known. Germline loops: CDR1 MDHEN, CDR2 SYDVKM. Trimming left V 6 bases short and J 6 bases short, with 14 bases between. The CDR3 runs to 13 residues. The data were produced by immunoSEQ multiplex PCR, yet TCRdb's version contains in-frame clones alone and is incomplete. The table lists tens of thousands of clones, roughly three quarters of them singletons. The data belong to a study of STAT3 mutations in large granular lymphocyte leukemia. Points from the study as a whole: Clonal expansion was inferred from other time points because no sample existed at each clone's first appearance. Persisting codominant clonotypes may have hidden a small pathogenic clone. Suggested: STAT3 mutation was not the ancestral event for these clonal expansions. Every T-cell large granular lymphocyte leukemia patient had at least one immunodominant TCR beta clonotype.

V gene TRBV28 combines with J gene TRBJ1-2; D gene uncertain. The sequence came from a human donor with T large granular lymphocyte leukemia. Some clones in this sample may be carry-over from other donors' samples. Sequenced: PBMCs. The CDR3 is CASSSFPRDGYTF. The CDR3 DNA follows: TGTGCCAGCAGCTCCTTTCCACGGGATGGCTACACCTTC.